These 17 T cell receptor beta chains originate from one sample sequenced in a study of blood T cell repertoires in COVID-19. Libraries were prepared by immunoSEQ multiplex PCR; TCRdb keeps only in-frame clonotypes and omits some of them. The sample shows some 120,000 clones, about 89% of them seen only once. The specimen was peripheral blood. Every receptor here comes from a human donor with acute or convalescent COVID-19. The donor label of this sample is uncertain.

The chain links TRBV15 to TRBJ1-3, with TRBD1 matching 7 bases. Germline V lookup: CDR1 LNHNV, CDR2 YYDKDF (reference sequence). J was trimmed by 4 bases and V by 4 bases; bases with no gene match: 7. The CDR3 contains 15 residues. The CDR3 DNA reads as TGTGCCACCAGCATGGGACAGCCGGACGGAAACACCATATATTTT. Translated, it gives CATSMGQPDGNTIYF. Full variable domain (missing parts from reference TRBV15 and TRBJ1-3): DAMVIQNPRYQVTQFGKPVTLSCSQTLNHNVMYWYQQKSSQAPKLLFHYYDKDFNNEADTPDNFQSRRPNTSFCFLDIRSPGLGDTAMYLCATSMGQPDGNTIYFGEGSWLTVV.

CDR3 sequence: CASQTLARDENNEQFF. CDR3 DNA: TGTGCCAGCCAAACTTTGGCCCGGGATGAGAACAATGAGCAGTTCTTC. The rearrangement joins TRBV5-6 to TRBJ2-1; possibly TRBD2 for D (5 bases). This CDR3 has 16 amino acids. Trimming pared 7 bases from V and 5 bases from J, leaving 22 bases between. Germline V gives CDR1 SGHDT, CDR2 YYEEEE.

V is TRBV27 and J is TRBJ2-5, with TRBD2 identical over 13 bases. Germline V CDR1 and CDR2: MNHEY, SMNVEV (reference sequence). V was clipped by 2 bases and J by 4 bases; unmatched bases: 7. The CDR3 sequence is 17 residues long. The DNA of the CDR3 is TGTGCCAGCAGTTTAAGACTAGCGGGAGGTACTGGAGAGACCCAGTACTTC. It translates to CASSLRLAGGTGETQYF.

The CDR3: CASSLRSDSGSHQPQHF. Written as DNA, the CDR3 is TGTGCCAGCAGTTTACGCAGCGACAGTGGGTCTCATCAGCCCCAGCATTTT. The chain is built from TRBV27 and TRBJ1-5, with a weak D call TRBD1 (5 bases). This CDR3 contains 17 residues. Per the germline V gene, CDR1 is MNHEY and CDR2 is SMNVEV (reference sequence). V was cut by 2 bases and J by 5 bases, with 19 bases left in between.

The chain carries TRBV5-1 and TRBJ2-5; TRBD2 agrees at 13 bases. The ends lost 4 bases at V and 4 bases at J; junction bases unmatched: 7. This CDR3 region has 16 residues. Germline V gene lookup returns CDR1 SGHRS and CDR2 YFSETQ. CDR3 nucleotides: TGCGCCAGCAGCACCCGGACTAGCGGGGGAGGAGAGACCCAGTACTTC. It translates to CASSTRTSGGGETQYF.

V is TRBV28 and J is TRBJ1-3; a possible D gene is TRBD1 (5 bases). This CDR3 is built from 16 residues. V was trimmed by 3 bases and J by 4 bases, leaving 16 bases between them. Germline V CDR1 and CDR2: MDHEN, SYDVKM. The CDR3 protein is CASSFLGEGRGNTIYF. The CDR3 region has the DNA TGTGCCAGCAGTTTCTTGGGGGAGGGAAGGGGAAACACCATATATTTT.

The chain has TRBV3-1 (or the pseudogene TRBV3-2) and TRBJ1-2, with no clear D. Germline CDR1 LGHDT, CDR2 YNNKEL (reference sequence). Between the trimmed V and J ends, which lost 3 bases and 6 bases, there was a span of 14 bases. The CDR3 extends over 14 amino acids. The CDR3 is CASSHLGGEDGYTF. The DNA for the CDR3 is TGTGCCAGCAGCCACTTAGGCGGGGAGGATGGCTACACCTTC.

The chain employs TRBV7-2 and TRBJ2-1; TRBD2 might be the D (6 bases). V was trimmed by 1 base and J by 10 bases, leaving 14 bases between them. The CDR3 loop spans 14 amino acids. Germline lookup yields CDR1 SGHTA and CDR2 FQGNSA. As DNA, the CDR3 is TGTGCCAGCAGCTTAGGGAGGGGCGATCTCGAGCAGTTCTTC. This codes for CASSLGRGDLEQFF.

The V call is TRBV11-3, the J call TRBJ2-4; 10 bases are a match to TRBD1. Germline CDR1 SGHNT, CDR2 YENEEA. The CDR3 loop spans 17 amino acids. Germline trimming cut 1 base from V and 4 bases from J; bases unmatched to any gene: 7. The CDR3 loop is CASSLAYGTGEKNIQYF. The DNA of the CDR3 is TGTGCCAGCAGCTTAGCATACGGGACAGGGGAAAAAAACATTCAGTACTTC. Full variable domain (rest looked up from reference TRBV11-3 and TRBJ2-4): EAGVVQSPRYKIIEKKQPVAFWCNPISGHNTLYWYLQNLGQGPELLIRYENEEAVDDSQLPKDRFSAERLKGVDSTLKIQPAELGDSAVYLCASSLAYGTGEKNIQYFGAGTRLSVL.

This chain connects TRBV2 to TRBJ1-2; no definite D call. The CDR3 is made up of 13 amino acids. Germline assignment: CDR1 SNHLY and CDR2 FYNNEI. With 0 bases removed from V and 11 bases from J, the gap between germline ends came to 13 bases. For the CDR3, the DNA is TGTGCCAGCAGTGAAGCGCTTCGGGTGGGTTACACCTTC. It codes for CASSEALRVGYTF.

The chain joins TRBV18 to TRBJ2-1; D unclear. Per the germline V gene, CDR1 is KGHSH and CDR2 is LQKENI. V was cut by 0 bases and J by 0 bases, with 9 bases left in between. This CDR3 comprises 16 residues. DNA for the CDR3: TGTGCCAGCTCACCACCGTCCGGGTTCTCCTACAATGAGCAGTTCTTC. Its protein product is CASSPPSGFSYNEQFF.

This sequence joins TRBV5-6 and TRBJ2-7; D may be TRBD1 (7 bases). CDR3 size: 15 residues. The V gene lost 4 bases and the J gene lost 7 bases, with 21 bases spanning the gap. Germline V gene sequence: CDR1 SGHDT, CDR2 YYEEEE. CDR3 sequence reads: CASSPPWRGREEQYF. The CDR3 region has the DNA TGTGCCAGCAGCCCACCTTGGAGGGGGCGCGAGGAGCAGTACTTC.

V usage is TRBV18 and J usage is TRBJ2-2, with D uncertain. Germline values: CDR1 KGHSH, CDR2 LQKENI. CDR3 size: 16 residues. V lost 2 bases and J lost 0, with 10 bases in between. CDR3 DNA sequence: TGTGCCAGCTCACCAAACAGAATCGCGAACACCGGGGAGCTGTTTTTT. As protein: CASSPNRIANTGELFF.

This chain connects TRBV12-5 to TRBJ2-5; no definite D call. Germline V gene sequence: CDR1 LGHNT, CDR2 FRNRAP. The CDR3 runs 11 residues. Trimming stripped 3 bases from V and 4 bases from J, with 3 bases between. The DNA of the CDR3 is TGTGCTAGTGGTTTCGGAGAGACCCAGTACTTC. Its translation is CASGFGETQYF. Using reference TRBV12-5 and TRBJ2-5 for the parts outside the CDR3, the full variable domain is DARVTQTPRHKVTEMGQEVTMRCQPILGHNTVFWYRQTMMQGLELLAYFRNRAPLDDSGMPKDRFSAEMPDATLATLKIQPSEPRDSAVYFCASGFGETQYFGPGTRLLVL.

The CDR3 region is CASSLFGTSVTGELFF. CDR3 DNA sequence: TGTGCCAGCAGTTTATTCGGGACTAGCGTAACCGGGGAGCTGTTTTTT. The V and J genes are TRBV27 and TRBJ2-2; TRBD2 aligns across 10 bases. This CDR3 is 16 amino acids long. Per the germline V gene, CDR1 is MNHEY and CDR2 is SMNVEV (reference sequence). Trimming took 1 base from V and 5 from J; bases not matched to a gene: 4.

V gene TRBV6-5 combines with J gene TRBJ1-6; D is undetermined. CDR3 length: 13 amino acids. Per germline, CDR1 MNHEY and CDR2 SVGAGI. V lost 8 bases and J 3 bases, leaving 8 bases between the germline ends. CDR3 amino acids: CASGQNYNSPLHF. The CDR3 bases are TGTGCCAGCGGTCAGAACTATAATTCACCCCTCCACTTT.

The rearrangement joins TRBV28 to TRBJ2-7; TRBD2 matches at 10 bases. Trimming cost V 3 bases and J 5 bases; bases outside gene matches: 7. Germline loops: CDR1 MDHEN, CDR2 SYDVKM. The CDR3 extends over 15 amino acids. CDR3 sequence: CASSFPSSGRNEQYF. CDR3 DNA: TGTGCCAGCAGTTTTCCGTCTAGCGGGAGAAACGAGCAGTACTTC.